The rows below give T cell receptor beta chains drawn from one sample of a study of OX40 agonist ivuxolimab in advanced cancers. Repertoires were generated with immunoSEQ multiplex PCR, while TCRdb's copy carries only in-frame clones and drops some. The data contain around 80,000 clones, around 90% of them singletons. Here the sequenced sample was CD4+ or CD8+ T cells sorted from blood, taken in a trial of the OX40 agonist ivuxolimab. The receptor source for this set is an adult with an advanced solid tumor such as melanoma, head and neck, liver or kidney cancer. Both conserved end residues are part of each CDR3. The D gene is left open where the match is weak. Clone size is not always given. Where it is, it says once, few, many or a class for expanded clones.

CDR3aa	CDR3nt	v_gene	d_gene	abundance	j_gene
CASSLAKRSTDTQYF	TGCGCCAGCAGCTTGGCCAAGCGGTCCACAGATACGCAGTATTTT	TRBV5-1	-	-	TRBJ2-3
CASSHRDPNTGELFF	TGTGCCAGTAGTCACCGGGACCCGAACACCGGGGAGCTGTTTTTT	TRBV19	-	-	TRBJ2-2
CAWTPNGQYGYTF	TGTGCCTGGACCCCCAATGGACAGTATGGCTACACCTTC	TRBV30	-	once	TRBJ1-2
CASSIDQGTEAFF	TGTGCCAGTAGTATAGATCAAGGCACTGAAGCTTTCTTT	TRBV19	-	-	TRBJ1-1
CASKFPGLAGFEQYF	TGTGCCAGCAAATTCCCGGGACTAGCGGGATTCGAGCAGTACTTC	TRBV28	TRBD2	-	TRBJ2-7
CASSKPGLHYGYTF	TGTGCCAGCAGCAAGCCAGGGCTGCACTATGGCTACACCTTC	TRBV21-1	-	-	TRBJ1-2
CASSRTEAFF	TGTGCCAGCTCTCGGACAGAAGCTTTCTTT	TRBV18	-	-	TRBJ1-1
CASSYSGGRSTHGYTF	TGTGCCAGCAGTTACTCGGGGGGACGTAGTACCCATGGCTACACCTTC	TRBV6-5	-	-	TRBJ1-2
CASSVEPSGFTDTQYF	TGTGCCAGCAGCGTAGAGCCTAGCGGTTTCACAGATACGCAGTATTTT	TRBV9	TRBD2	-	TRBJ2-3
CASSQGSSGAPQHF	TGTGCCAGCAGCCAAGGGTCATCAGGGGCCCCCCAGCATTTT	TRBV14	-	-	TRBJ1-5
CSVERGSYEQYF	TGCAGCGTTGAAAGGGGGTCCTACGAGCAGTACTTC	TRBV29-1	-	-	TRBJ2-7
CASRLAGGPNEQFF	TGTGCCAGCAGACTAGCGGGAGGGCCAAATGAGCAGTTCTTC	TRBV27	TRBD2	once	TRBJ2-1
CASSPRYIDEQFF	TGTGCCAGCTCACCCAGATACATTGATGAGCAGTTCTTC	TRBV18	-	-	TRBJ2-1
CASSLGRGTRVFNTQYF	TGTGCCAGCAGCTTAGGTCGGGGGACCCGTGTTTTTAATACGCAGTATTTT	TRBV11-2	-	-	TRBJ2-3